These 28 T cell receptor beta chains were sequenced from one sample in a study of blood T cell repertoires in COVID-19. Sequenced by immunoSEQ multiplex PCR; TCRdb stores in-frame clones only, minus some. The sample contains fewer than 85,000 clones, around 90% of which appear only once. Sequenced sample: peripheral blood. All receptors come from a woman between 45 and 60 years old in a cohort sampled during active COVID-19.

The chain has TRBV10-1 and TRBJ2-2; maybe TRBD2 (5 bases). Germline CDR1 and CDR2: WNHNN and SYGVQD (reference sequence). Trimming removed 4 bases at V and 6 bases at J, with 15 bases between. This CDR3 comprises 15 residues. The chain's CDR3 is CASSGGGTLAGELFF. CDR3 coding DNA: TGCGCCAGCAGTGGAGGAGGAACCCTCGCCGGGGAGCTGTTTTTT.

Comments on this clone: Compared with germline, one end of the junction differs, possibly owing to a read error. The J gene is TRBJ2-3, the V gene TRBV14, with TRBD2 matching 10 bases. CDR1 and CDR2 from the germline V gene are SGHDN and FVKESK. The CDR3 has 12 amino acids. CDR3 loop: CASSQVGTSENF. DNA for the CDR3: TGTGCCAGCAGCCAAGTGGGGACTAGCGAGAATTTT.

The V and J genes are TRBV27 and TRBJ2-7; D might be TRBD1 (6 bases). Trimming stripped 4 bases from V and 3 bases from J, with 16 bases between. Germline values: CDR1 MNHEY, CDR2 SMNVEV (reference sequence). The CDR3 is made up of 15 amino acids. CDR3 protein: CASSSLRGMVYEQYF. In DNA form, the CDR3 reads TGTGCCAGCAGTTCCCTCAGGGGCATGGTCTACGAGCAGTACTTC.

The J gene is TRBJ2-1, the V gene TRBV27, with 12 bases matching TRBD2. The CDR3 is 17 amino acids. Trimming removed 8 bases from V and 4 bases from J; junction bases left unmatched: 12. Germline V gene data show CDR1 as MNHEY and CDR2 as SMNVEV (reference sequence). In nucleotides, the CDR3 is TGTGCCAGCTCCTTGGAGGGTGGACTAGCGGGATACAATGAGCAGTTCTTC. It encodes CASSLEGGLAGYNEQFF.

The chain links TRBV4-2 to TRBJ2-3, with TRBD2 matching 11 bases. The CDR3 is made up of 18 amino acids. The junction had 11 bases not matched to a gene; V was cut back by 1 base and J by 5 bases. Germline CDR1 LGHNA, CDR2 YNFKEQ. The DNA for the CDR3 is TGTGCCAGCAGCCAAGCGATACGGGGACTAGCGGAAAGAGATACGCAGTATTTT. Amino acid sequence: CASSQAIRGLAERDTQYF.

The chain is built from TRBV14 and TRBJ2-7; the match to TRBD2 covers 8 bases. The CDR3 is made up of 15 amino acids. Germline CDR1 SGHDN, CDR2 FVKESK. The V gene end was trimmed by 4 bases and the J gene end by 1 base; junction bases not matched to a gene: 6. Here the CDR3 DNA reads TGTGCCAGCAGCCTCTTGCTAGCGGGTTCCTACGAGCAGTACTTC. This codes for CASSLLLAGSYEQYF. Supplemented by reference TRBV14 and TRBJ2-7, the full variable domain reads EAGVTQFPSHSVIEKGQTVTLRCDPISGHDNLYWYRRVMGKEIKFLLHFVKESKQDESGMPNNRFLAERTGGTYSTLKVQPAELEDSGVYFCASSLLLAGSYEQYFGPGTRLTVT.

V and J are TRBV19 and TRBJ1-2, with D unresolved. V was clipped by 3 bases and J by 0 bases, with 8 bases between them. The CDR3 has 14 residues. CDR1 is LNHDA, CDR2 SQIVND, per germline (reference sequence). CDR3 bases: TGTGCCAGTAGTATCTCCGGGTCTAACTATGGCTACACCTTC. As protein: CASSISGSNYGYTF.

This clone was picked up one time. The chain is built from TRBV4-1 and TRBJ2-1; possibly TRBD2 for D (5 bases). Trimming removed 0 bases at V and 6 bases at J, with 15 bases between. Germline-derived CDR1 and CDR2 are MGHRA and YSYEKL. CDR3 length: 16 residues. Written as DNA, the CDR3 is TGCGCCAGCAGCCAAGAAGTCAGGAGAGCGGTCAATGAGCAGTTCTTC. Protein: CASSQEVRRAVNEQFF.

The V gene is TRBV28, the J gene TRBJ2-1; D unclear. Germline assignment: CDR1 MDHEN and CDR2 SYDVKM. This CDR3 comprises 10 residues. V lost 5 bases and J lost 9, with 5 bases in between. CDR3: CASSGLEQFF. The CDR3 DNA reads as TGTGCCAGCAGTGGGCTTGAGCAGTTCTTC.

This sequence joins TRBV6-5 and TRBJ2-1, with 13 bases matching TRBD2. This CDR3 is 15 amino acids long. The germline gives CDR1 MNHEY, CDR2 SVGAGI. The V and J ends lost 5 bases and 5 bases, in that order; junction bases with no gene match: 3. The CDR3 here is CASSTGLAGHNEQFF. The CDR3 DNA reads TGTGCCAGCAGTACGGGACTAGCGGGGCACAATGAGCAGTTCTTC.

V is TRBV15 and J is TRBJ1-3; tentatively, D is TRBD1 (6 bases). Per germline, CDR1 LNHNV and CDR2 YYDKDF (reference sequence). V was clipped by 1 base and J by 8 bases, with 18 bases between them. The CDR3 is 16 residues long. The CDR3, as DNA: TGTGCCACCAGCAGAGGTACCCTGGCCAGGGGAGACACCATATATTTT. Translating it yields CATSRGTLARGDTIYF. Complete variable domain (other parts from reference TRBV15 and TRBJ1-3): DAMVIQNPRYQVTQFGKPVTLSCSQTLNHNVMYWYQQKSSQAPKLLFHYYDKDFNNEADTPDNFQSRRPNTSFCFLDIRSPGLGDTAMYLCATSRGTLARGDTIYFGEGSWLTVV.

The chain recombines TRBV7-8 with TRBJ1-6; D is unresolved. V was trimmed by 1 base and J by 7 bases, leaving 5 bases between them. The CDR3 contains 13 residues. Per germline, CDR1 SGHVS and CDR2 FQNEAQ. The CDR3 spells CASSLGRNSPLHF. The CDR3 nucleotides read TGTGCCAGCAGCTTAGGCAGAAATTCACCCCTCCACTTT.

The V gene is TRBV7-3, the J gene TRBJ2-3; D perhaps matches TRBD2 (5 bases). This CDR3 contains 12 residues. Germline CDR1 SGHTA, CDR2 FQGTGA. Trimming took off 3 bases at V and 10 bases at J, with 11 bases between the two ends. CDR3: CASSFDRGAQYF. In DNA form, the CDR3 reads TGTGCCAGCAGCTTTGACCGGGGAGCGCAGTATTTT.

The chain joins TRBV27 to TRBJ1-6; 7 positions match TRBD1. CDR1 is MNHEY and CDR2 is SMNVEV in the germline V gene (reference sequence). After removal of 5 bases from V and 10 bases from J, the junction contained 20 bases not matched to a gene. The CDR3 runs to 18 residues. The CDR3 DNA sequence: TGTGCCAGCAGTCCCAACCCGGGACAGTCGCCTTCGAGGTCACCCCTCCACTTT. This sequence encodes CASSPNPGQSPSRSPLHF.

The chain recombines TRBV7-8 with TRBJ2-1; the D is unclear. The germline V gene encodes CDR1 SGHVS and CDR2 FQNEAQ. This CDR3 is 14 amino acids long. Trimming removed 5 bases from V and 6 bases from J, with 14 bases in between. The CDR3 spells CASSRLTSSNEQFF. As DNA, the CDR3 is TGTGCCAGCAGCCGCCTCACCTCTAGCAATGAGCAGTTCTTC.

The chain couples TRBV12-3 or TRBV12-4 to TRBJ1-1; 7 bases map to TRBD1. V shed 4 bases, J shed 13 bases, and the junction held 9 bases outside the gene matches. This CDR3 is 12 amino acids long. As DNA, the CDR3 is TGTGCCAGCAGTTCCAGCCAGGGGGTAGGTTTCTTT. Amino acids: CASSSSQGVGFF.

The V and J genes are TRBV28 and TRBJ2-7, with 10 bases matching TRBD2. Germline values: CDR1 MDHEN, CDR2 SYDVKM. With V trimmed by 4 bases and J by 2 bases, 8 bases remained unmatched. This CDR3 has 16 amino acids. CDR3 sequence reads: CASSSPSSGGAYEQYF. The CDR3 region has the DNA TGTGCCAGCAGTTCCCCCTCCAGCGGGGGGGCCTACGAGCAGTACTTC.

The chain recombines TRBV13 with TRBJ1-1; 8 bases map to TRBD1. Germline loops: CDR1 PRHDT, CDR2 FYEKMQ (reference sequence). The V and J ends lost 3 bases and 1 base, in that order; junction bases with no gene match: 10. The CDR3 is 17 amino acids. The CDR3 loop is CASSFDRGPRGNTEAFF. Here the CDR3 DNA reads TGTGCCAGCAGCTTTGACAGGGGCCCAAGAGGGAACACTGAAGCTTTCTTT.

The chain has TRBV14 and TRBJ2-1; weak D call: TRBD2 (5 bases). CDR3 size: 14 residues. V lost 3 bases and J lost 3, with 9 bases in between. CDR1 is SGHDN, CDR2 FVKESK, per germline. The CDR3 spells CASSHWELYNEQFF. The CDR3, as DNA: TGTGCCAGCAGCCACTGGGAGCTCTACAATGAGCAGTTCTTC. Combining the CDR3 with reference TRBV14 and TRBJ2-1 gives the whole variable domain EAGVTQFPSHSVIEKGQTVTLRCDPISGHDNLYWYRRVMGKEIKFLLHFVKESKQDESGMPNNRFLAERTGGTYSTLKVQPAELEDSGVYFCASSHWELYNEQFFGPGTRLTVL.

The chain has TRBV7-3 and TRBJ2-5; 7 nucleotides align to TRBD2. The CDR3 is 15 amino acids. Germline loops: CDR1 SGHTA, CDR2 FQGTGA. V shed 0 bases, J shed 5 bases, and the junction held 6 bases outside the gene matches. CDR3 in DNA: TGTGCCAGCAGCTTAACGGGGGGGACCTTTGAGACCCAGTACTTC. Translation gives CASSLTGGTFETQYF.

This clone was recorded a few times. This rearrangement joins TRBV5-5 to TRBJ2-1; 10 nucleotides align to TRBD2. Unmatched junction bases numbered 6, after V lost 0 bases and J lost 9 bases. Germline CDR1 and CDR2: SGHKS and YYEKEE (reference sequence). The CDR3 has 15 residues. The CDR3 region has the DNA TGTGCCAGCAGCTTGGGAGCGGGAGGGCCGGGTGAGCAGTTCTTC. It is translated as CASSLGAGGPGEQFF.

The chain carries TRBV5-5 and TRBJ1-2; tentative D call: TRBD1 (5 bases). The CDR3 length is 16 residues. With 3 bases removed from V and 0 bases from J, the gap between germline ends came to 15 bases. Germline assignment: CDR1 SGHKS and CDR2 YYEKEE (reference sequence). The CDR3 DNA follows: TGTGCCAGCAGCTACAGGTTTACGCCGTCTAACTATGGCTACACCTTC. Translation: CASSYRFTPSNYGYTF.

This clone is deemed medium-sized. This rearrangement joins TRBV29-1 to TRBJ2-5; 12 bases are a match to TRBD2. Germline V gene sequence: CDR1 SQVTM, CDR2 ANQGSEA. Germline trimming cut 4 bases from V and 1 base from J; bases unmatched to any gene: 10. This CDR3 region has 17 residues. The CDR3 region has the DNA TGCAGCGTTGGTGGAGCTAGCGGGAGGGCCGTCCAAGAGACCCAGTACTTC. Its translation is CSVGGASGRAVQETQYF. Full variable domain (rest looked up from reference TRBV29-1 and TRBJ2-5): SAVISQKPSRDICQRGTSLTIQCQVDSQVTMMFWYRQQPGQSLTLIATANQGSEATYESGFVIDKFPISRPNLTFSTLTVSNMSPEDSSIYLCSVGGASGRAVQETQYFGPGTRLLVL.

V gene TRBV27 combines with J gene TRBJ2-2; weak D call: TRBD2 (5 bases). The CDR3 runs 14 residues. In germline, CDR1 is MNHEY, CDR2 SMNVEV (reference sequence). Trimming shortened V by 6 bases and J by 6 bases, and 14 bases separated the two germline ends. CDR3 region: CASRVGADAGELFF. The DNA for the CDR3 is TGTGCCAGCAGGGTAGGAGCGGACGCCGGGGAGCTGTTTTTT.

The chain has TRBV18 and TRBJ2-2, with TRBD2 identical over 11 bases. CDR3 size: 16 residues. With 5 bases clipped from V and 8 bases from J, the junction kept 10 bases outside the gene matches. The germline V gene encodes CDR1 KGHSH and CDR2 LQKENI. The CDR3 coding sequence is TGTGCCAGCTCAACCGTTCTAGCGGGAGGATCTGGGGAGCTGTTTTTT. Protein: CASSTVLAGGSGELFF.

The chain has TRBV11-2 and TRBJ1-2, with TRBD1 as a possible D gene (5 bases). V dropped 7 bases and J dropped 8 bases, with 14 bases sitting between them. The CDR3 loop spans 12 amino acids. Germline V gene lookup returns CDR1 SGHAT and CDR2 FQNNGV. The CDR3 DNA reads TGTGCCAGCACCCAGTCGGGGGACGGCTACACCTTC. Translation: CASTQSGDGYTF.

CDR3 region: CASRSSGSSYNEQFF. DNA of the CDR3: TGTGCCAGCCGTTCTAGCGGGAGCTCCTACAATGAGCAGTTCTTC. The chain carries TRBV6-5 and TRBJ2-1; 10 nucleotides line up with TRBD2. The ends lost 8 bases at V and 0 bases at J; junction bases unmatched: 4. In germline, CDR1 is MNHEY, CDR2 SVGAGI. CDR3 length equals 15 residues.

This chain joins TRBV5-5 and TRBJ1-1; 9 bases fit TRBD1. The V gene end was trimmed by 2 bases and the J gene end by 5 bases; junction bases not matched to a gene: 7. This CDR3 has 15 residues. The germline V gene encodes CDR1 SGHKS and CDR2 YYEKEE (reference sequence). The CDR3 reads CASSFGDRVRTEAFF. The DNA for the CDR3 is TGTGCCAGCAGCTTCGGGGACAGGGTTAGGACTGAAGCTTTCTTT.